The following is a T cell receptor beta chain sequence with its context. This entry comes from a study of blood T cell repertoires in COVID-19. Germline-derived CDR1 and CDR2 are SGHTA and FQGNSA. The CDR3 contains 17 residues. The V and J ends lost 1 base and 5 bases, in that order; junction bases with no gene match: 10. The assay was immunoSEQ multiplex PCR, and TCRdb's table has in-frame clones only and misses some. The sample lists more than 300,000 clones, 90% to 95% occurring once. Categorization into cohorts depended on clinical history that participants reported. Exposed enrollees encountered a COVID-19 case at some point within 2 weeks before study entry.

The material sequenced was PBMCs or T cells enriched from blood (not recorded which). The chain is built from TRBV7-2 and TRBJ2-1; 8 nucleotides line up with TRBD2. This TCR was recovered from a woman between 40 and 50 years old who had been exposed to COVID-19. The CDR3 DNA reads TGTGCCAGCAGCTTAGTATCGGGCGCGGGAGGTAACAATGAGCAGTTCTTC. Protein: CASSLVSGAGGNNEQFF.